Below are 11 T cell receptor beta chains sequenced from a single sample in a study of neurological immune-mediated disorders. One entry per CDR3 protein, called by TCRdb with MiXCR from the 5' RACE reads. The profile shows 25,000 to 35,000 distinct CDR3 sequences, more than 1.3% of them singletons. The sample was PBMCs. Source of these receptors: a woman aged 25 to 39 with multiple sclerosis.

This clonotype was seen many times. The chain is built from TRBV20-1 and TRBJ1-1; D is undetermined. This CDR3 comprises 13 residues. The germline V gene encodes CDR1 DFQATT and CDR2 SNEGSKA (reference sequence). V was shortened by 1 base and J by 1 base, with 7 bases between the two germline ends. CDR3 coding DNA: TGCAGTGCTAGAGTGACCCGGAACACTGAAGCTTTCTTT. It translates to CSARVTRNTEAFF.

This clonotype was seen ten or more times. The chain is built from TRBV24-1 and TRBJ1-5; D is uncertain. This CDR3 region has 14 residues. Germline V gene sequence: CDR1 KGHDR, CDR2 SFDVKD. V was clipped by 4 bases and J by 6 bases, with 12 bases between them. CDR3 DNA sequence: TGTGCCACCAGTGACCCGGGCGGAGGTCAGCCCCAGCATTTT. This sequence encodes CATSDPGGGQPQHF.

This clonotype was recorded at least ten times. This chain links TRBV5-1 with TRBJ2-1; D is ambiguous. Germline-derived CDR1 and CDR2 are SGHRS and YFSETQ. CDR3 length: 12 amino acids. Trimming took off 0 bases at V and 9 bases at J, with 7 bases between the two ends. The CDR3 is CASSLEGLEQFF. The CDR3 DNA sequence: TGCGCCAGCAGCTTGGAAGGGCTTGAGCAGTTCTTC.

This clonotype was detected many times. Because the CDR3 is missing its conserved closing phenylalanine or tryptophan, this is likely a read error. CDR3 protein: CASSLVAGYTC. The CDR3 bases are TGTGCCAGCAGCTTAGTCGCTGGGTACACCTGC. The rearrangement links TRBV7-2 to TRBJ1-2, with no clear D. With 1 base removed from V and 11 bases from J, the gap between germline ends came to 8 bases. CDR3 length: 11 amino acids. Per the germline V gene, CDR1 is SGHTA and CDR2 is FQGNSA.

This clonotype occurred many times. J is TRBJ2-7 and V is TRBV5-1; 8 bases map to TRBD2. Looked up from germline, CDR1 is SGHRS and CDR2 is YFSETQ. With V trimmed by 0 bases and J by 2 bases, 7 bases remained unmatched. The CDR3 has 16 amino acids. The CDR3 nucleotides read TGCGCCAGCAGCTTGGAAGCCCAGCGGGGGACCTACGAGCAGTACTTC. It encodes CASSLEAQRGTYEQYF.

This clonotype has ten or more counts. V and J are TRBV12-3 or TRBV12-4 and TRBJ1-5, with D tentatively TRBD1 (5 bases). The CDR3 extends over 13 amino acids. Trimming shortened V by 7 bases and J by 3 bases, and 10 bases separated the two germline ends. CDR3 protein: CASTPGPNQPQHF. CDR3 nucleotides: TGTGCCAGCACACCGGGACCCAATCAGCCCCAGCATTTT.

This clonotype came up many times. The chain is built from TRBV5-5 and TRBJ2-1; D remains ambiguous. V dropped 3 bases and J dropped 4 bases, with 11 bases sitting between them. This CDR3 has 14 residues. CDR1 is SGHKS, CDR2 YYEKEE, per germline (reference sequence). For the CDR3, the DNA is TGTGCCAGCAGCTCTGGTGGAGATTACAATGAGCAGTTCTTC. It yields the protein CASSSGGDYNEQFF.

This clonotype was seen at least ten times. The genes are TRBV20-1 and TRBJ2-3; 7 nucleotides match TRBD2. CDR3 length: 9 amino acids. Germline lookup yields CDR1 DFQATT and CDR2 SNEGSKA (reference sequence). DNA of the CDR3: TGCAGGCTGGGGGGGTTGCAGTATTTT. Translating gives CRLGGLQYF.

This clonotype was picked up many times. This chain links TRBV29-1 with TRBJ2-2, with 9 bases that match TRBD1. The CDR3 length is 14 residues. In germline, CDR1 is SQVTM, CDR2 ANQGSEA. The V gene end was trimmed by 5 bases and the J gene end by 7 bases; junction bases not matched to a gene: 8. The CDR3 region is CSVTGQGRGGELFF. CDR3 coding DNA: TGCAGCGTTACCGGACAGGGGAGAGGCGGGGAGCTGTTTTTT.

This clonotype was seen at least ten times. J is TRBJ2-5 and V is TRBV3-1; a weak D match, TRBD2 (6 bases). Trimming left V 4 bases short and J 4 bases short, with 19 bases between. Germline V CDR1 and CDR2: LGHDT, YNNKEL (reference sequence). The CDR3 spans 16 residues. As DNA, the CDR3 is TGTGCCAGCAGCCGAGATCAGGCTGCAGCGGGAGAGACCCAGTACTTC. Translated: CASSRDQAAAGETQYF.

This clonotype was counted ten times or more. In DNA form, the CDR3 reads TGCAGCGTGGTTACTACCTACGAGCAGTACTTC. This gives the protein CSVVTTYEQYF. The V call is TRBV29-1, the J call TRBJ2-7, with no clear D. Trimming cost V 6 bases and J 2 bases, with 8 bases left between them. CDR1 and CDR2 (germline): SQVTM, ANQGSEA. The CDR3 runs 11 residues.